Below, 32 T cell receptor beta chains from the same sample are listed, as sequenced in a study of blood T cell repertoires in COVID-19. The data were produced by immunoSEQ multiplex PCR, yet TCRdb's version contains in-frame clones alone and is incomplete. This sample carries some 390,000 clones, around 87% of them seen once, and the ten largest clones take under 3%. Sequences were obtained from peripheral blood. Source of these receptors: a woman aged 60 to 75 with COVID-19, enrolled during active disease.

The rearrangement links TRBV13 to TRBJ1-3, with D unclear. The CDR3 has 12 residues. In germline, CDR1 is PRHDT, CDR2 FYEKMQ (reference sequence). Trimming stripped 6 bases from V and 4 bases from J, with 7 bases between. The CDR3: CASSTRGNTIYF. The CDR3 bases are TGTGCCAGCAGTACTAGGGGAAACACCATATATTTT.

The V gene is TRBV10-3, the J gene TRBJ1-1; D remains ambiguous. Germline V CDR1 and CDR2: ENHRY, SYGVKD. V was cut by 6 bases and J by 1 base, with 9 bases left in between. This CDR3 has 13 residues. The CDR3 bases are TGTGCCATCAGGGCCAGAGGGAACACTGAAGCTTTCTTT. Its protein product is CAIRARGNTEAFF.

In its sample, this clone was seen once. The rearrangement uses TRBV7-2 and TRBJ1-1, with 7 nucleotides matching TRBD1. V was pared by 3 bases and J by 1 base, with 5 bases of the junction left unmatched. Germline V gives CDR1 SGHTA, CDR2 FQGNSA. CDR3 length equals 15 residues. CDR3 sequence reads: CASSFGRGPNTEAFF. In DNA, the CDR3 is TGTGCCAGCAGCTTTGGAAGGGGGCCGAACACTGAAGCTTTCTTT.

The chain is built from TRBV7-7 and TRBJ1-1; D gene uncertain. The CDR3 sequence is 13 residues long. V shed 5 bases and J shed 7 bases, with 14 bases lying between them. Germline V gene data show CDR1 as SSHAT and CDR2 as FNYEAQ (reference sequence). The CDR3 coding sequence is TGTGCCAGCAGCCGGACGAGGGAAGGTGAAGCTTTCTTT. Amino acid sequence: CASSRTREGEAFF.

The CDR3 DNA sequence: TGTGCCAGCAGCTTAGGCGCTGGACAGGGGAATTCACCCCTCCACTTT. It codes for CASSLGAGQGNSPLHF. The chain combines TRBV7-9 with TRBJ1-6; TRBD1 matches 9 bases. The CDR3 has 16 amino acids. V was clipped by 1 base and J by 7 bases; unmatched bases: 5. CDR1 is SEHNR and CDR2 is FQNEAQ in the germline V gene (reference sequence). The complete variable domain, with remaining parts taken from reference TRBV7-9 and TRBJ1-6, reads DTGVSQNPRHKITKRGQNVTFRCDPISEHNRLYWYRQTLGQGPEFLTYFQNEAQLEKSRLLSDRFSAERPKGSFSTLEIQRTEQGDSAMYLCASSLGAGQGNSPLHFGNGTRLTVT.

Notes on this clone: Other DNA sequences in this sample translate to the same CDR3. The chain joins TRBV19 to TRBJ1-2; D gene ambiguous. Trimming took off 6 bases at V and 4 bases at J, with 9 bases between the two ends. The length of the CDR3 is 12 residues. Germline loops: CDR1 LNHDA, CDR2 SQIVND (reference sequence). The CDR3 region is CASRAGSYGYTF. CDR3 nucleotides: TGTGCCAGTAGGGCGGGATCCTATGGCTACACCTTC.

The DNA of the CDR3 is TGTGCCAGCAGCTTTTCAGAAAACACCGGGGAGCTGTTTTTT. Translated, it gives CASSFSENTGELFF. The gene calls are TRBV7-3 and TRBJ2-2, with unresolved D. Trimming took off 3 bases at V and 2 bases at J, with 7 bases between the two ends. This CDR3 contains 14 residues. The V gene's germline CDR1 is SGHTA and CDR2 FQGTGA.

The chain couples TRBV5-1 to TRBJ2-1; 7 positions agree with TRBD1. The trim removed 4 bases at V and 8 bases at J, leaving 9 bases unmatched. Germline V gives CDR1 SGHRS, CDR2 YFSETQ. This CDR3 has 14 residues. This chain's CDR3 is CASSPKRGRDEQFF. The CDR3 DNA reads as TGCGCCAGCAGCCCAAAGAGGGGGCGCGATGAGCAGTTCTTC.

The sample holds one count of this clone. The rearrangement joins TRBV5-6 to TRBJ2-7; 7 positions match TRBD1. V was clipped by 4 bases and J by 12 bases; unmatched bases: 10. The CDR3 is 12 amino acids. CDR1 and CDR2 from the germline V gene are SGHDT and YYEEEE. The CDR3, as DNA: TGTGCCAGCAGCCTCCGACAGGGACATCCGTACTTC. Its protein product is CASSLRQGHPYF. The full variable domain, rest sourced from reference TRBV5-6 and TRBJ2-7, is DAGVTQSPTHLIKTRGQQVTLRCSPKSGHDTVSWYQQALGQGPQFIFQYYEEEERQRGNFPDRFSGHQFPNYSSELNVNALLLGDSALYLCASSLRQGHPYFGPGTRLTVT.

The chain is built from TRBV10-3 and TRBJ1-1, with D possibly being TRBD1 (5 bases). V was trimmed by 2 bases and J by 8 bases, leaving 9 bases between them. This CDR3 comprises 12 residues. The germline V gene encodes CDR1 ENHRY and CDR2 SYGVKD. The CDR3 is CAISEVWGEAFF. Here the CDR3 DNA reads TGTGCCATCAGTGAGGTATGGGGCGAAGCTTTCTTT.

This clone was seen once. The genes are TRBV12-3 or TRBV12-4 and TRBJ1-1, with no clear D. Between the trimmed V and J ends, which lost 5 bases and 9 bases, there was a span of 16 bases. This CDR3 region has 13 residues. The CDR3: CASSHAAGVKAFF. For the CDR3, the DNA is TGTGCCAGCAGTCACGCTGCAGGCGTTAAAGCTTTCTTT.

The chain employs TRBV5-1 and TRBJ1-2; 10 bases map to TRBD1. The CDR3 is made up of 14 amino acids. The V gene end was trimmed by 4 bases and the J gene end by 7 bases; junction bases not matched to a gene: 7. Germline V gives CDR1 SGHRS, CDR2 YFSETQ. CDR3 DNA sequence: TGCGCCAGCAGCCCGGGACAGGGGATCGGTGGCTACACCTTC. Its translation is CASSPGQGIGGYTF.

The chain links TRBV7-9 to TRBJ2-7, with 7 positions matching TRBD1. Germline V gives CDR1 SEHNR, CDR2 FQNEAQ (reference sequence). The V segment lost 1 base and the J segment 2 bases; nucleotides outside the gene matches: 2. This CDR3 has 14 residues. CDR3 region: CASSLVGTAYEQYF. The CDR3 coding sequence is TGTGCCAGCAGCTTAGTGGGGACAGCCTACGAGCAGTACTTC.

The chain uses TRBV11-2 and TRBJ1-3; maybe TRBD1 (5 bases). Germline-derived CDR1 and CDR2 are SGHAT and FQNNGV. The CDR3 length is 16 residues. Trimming removed 4 bases at V and 4 bases at J, with 17 bases between. CDR3 protein: CASSSFQGFDGNTIYF. In DNA form, the CDR3 reads TGTGCCAGCAGCTCGTTCCAGGGATTCGACGGAAACACCATATATTTT.

This clone has just one count. The V gene is TRBV2, the J gene TRBJ1-2; 7 bases agree with TRBD1. The germline gives CDR1 SNHLY, CDR2 FYNNEI. CDR3 length: 13 residues. Trimming at V came to 7 bases and at J to 8 bases, leaving 10 bases not matched to a gene. The CDR3 here is CASNRQGVGGYTF. The DNA of the CDR3 is TGTGCCAGCAACCGACAGGGAGTGGGCGGCTACACCTTC.

This chain connects TRBV6-5 to TRBJ2-7; D remains ambiguous. The CDR3 contains 15 residues. Germline values: CDR1 MNHEY, CDR2 SVGAGI. Trimming took off 2 bases at V and 2 bases at J, with 13 bases between the two ends. CDR3 DNA sequence: TGTGCCAGCAGTTACGGAAGTAGCCTTCCCTACGAGCAGTACTTC. Translated: CASSYGSSLPYEQYF.

The chain combines TRBV29-1 with TRBJ2-3; 7 bases agree with TRBD1. Trimming took 6 bases from V and 2 from J; bases not matched to a gene: 14. The CDR3 totals 16 residues. CDR1 is SQVTM, CDR2 ANQGSEA, per germline. The CDR3 nucleotides read TGCAGCGTAGCCTGGACAGGCGAGTACTACACAGATACGCAGTATTTT. Amino acid sequence: CSVAWTGEYYTDTQYF.

The chain couples TRBV11-2 to TRBJ2-2; unclear D gene. The CDR3 spans 14 residues. Germline values: CDR1 SGHAT, CDR2 FQNNGV. The V end lost 8 bases, the J end lost 4 bases, and 14 bases lay between the germline ends. The CDR3 DNA sequence: TGTGCCAGCGGCGACACCTCGTCCACCGGGGAGCTGTTTTTT. It codes for CASGDTSSTGELFF.

The chain has TRBV2 and TRBJ2-4; 7 bases are shared with TRBD1. This CDR3 spans 16 amino acids. Germline values: CDR1 SNHLY, CDR2 FYNNEI. The V and J ends lost 8 bases and 0 bases, in that order; junction bases with no gene match: 10. CDR3 in amino acids: CASGRQGGLAKNIQYF. The CDR3 DNA follows: TGTGCCAGCGGTCGACAGGGCGGGTTAGCCAAAAACATTCAGTACTTC.

With respect to this clone: One end of the junction does not line up with germline, which may come from a read error. The gene calls are TRBV28 and TRBJ1-1, with TRBD1 matching 7 bases. There are 15 residues in the CDR3. Looked up from germline, CDR1 is MDHEN and CDR2 is SYDVKM. The CDR3 DNA reads as TGTGCCAGCAGTTTGGCAACGACAGGGAACTCTGAAGCTTTCTTT. Translated, it gives CASSLATTGNSEAFF. The variable domain in full, with the rest retrieved from reference TRBV28 and TRBJ1-1, is DVKVTQSSRYLVKRTGEKVFLECVQDMDHENMFWYRQDPGLGLRLIYFSYDVKMKEKGDIPEGYSVSREKKERFSLILESASTNQTSMYLCASSLATTGNSEAFFGQGTRLTVV.

The chain recombines TRBV14 with TRBJ2-2, with D unresolved. The CDR3 length is 13 residues. V lost 0 bases and J lost 8, with 7 bases in between. CDR1 and CDR2 (germline): SGHDN, FVKESK. The CDR3, as DNA: TGTGCCAGCAGCCAAGAGGTTAGTGGGGAGCTGTTTTTT. Protein sequence: CASSQEVSGELFF.

The chain joins TRBV9 to TRBJ2-5; a weak D match, TRBD2 (5 bases). The CDR3 loop spans 17 amino acids. The germline V gene encodes CDR1 SGDLS and CDR2 YYNGEE. The V gene lost 0 bases and the J gene lost 1 base, with 16 bases spanning the gap. CDR3: CASSVEAGIGGQETQYF. The CDR3 region has the DNA TGTGCCAGCAGCGTAGAGGCAGGAATCGGAGGCCAAGAGACCCAGTACTTC. Based on the CDR3 plus reference TRBV9 and TRBJ2-5, the full variable domain is DSGVTQTPKHLITATGQRVTLRCSPRSGDLSVYWYQQSLDQGLQFLIQYYNGEERAKGNILERFSAQQFPDLHSELNLSSLELGDSALYFCASSVEAGIGGQETQYFGPGTRLLVL.

This clone was counted once. V is TRBV5-8 and J is TRBJ1-2; D unresolved. V lost 4 bases to trimming and J lost 2 bases, with 12 bases between them. Germline CDR1 and CDR2: SGHTS and YDEGEE. The CDR3 totals 14 residues. CDR3 nucleotide sequence: TGTGCCAGCAGCCTCGAGGGCAGGAACTATGGCTACACCTTC. It encodes CASSLEGRNYGYTF.

The rearrangement links TRBV7-2 to TRBJ1-5, with D unresolved. V lost 1 base to trimming and J lost 1 base, with 5 bases between them. CDR1 and CDR2 from the germline V gene are SGHTA and FQGNSA. This CDR3 is 14 amino acids long. The CDR3 nucleotides read TGTGCCAGCAGCTTAGGGGCGAGCAATCAGCCCCAGCATTTT. Amino acids: CASSLGASNQPQHF.

This chain connects TRBV4-1 to TRBJ1-5; 7 nucleotides match TRBD1. The germline V gene encodes CDR1 MGHRA and CDR2 YSYEKL. The CDR3 runs 13 residues. V was pared by 5 bases and J by 2 bases, with 0 bases of the junction left unmatched. This chain's CDR3 is CASSGTGNQPQHF. Written as DNA, the CDR3 is TGCGCCAGCAGCGGGACAGGCAATCAGCCCCAGCATTTT.

The chain joins TRBV29-1 to TRBJ1-1, with D maybe TRBD1 (5 bases). CDR1 SQVTM and CDR2 ANQGSEA come from the germline V gene. The length of the CDR3 is 12 residues. V lost 4 bases and J lost 12, with 18 bases in between. The CDR3 region is CSVGGQGGRTFF. For the CDR3, the DNA is TGCAGCGTTGGAGGCCAGGGAGGAAGAACTTTCTTT. Looking up the rest from reference TRBV29-1 and TRBJ1-1 gives the full variable domain: SAVISQKPSRDICQRGTSLTIQCQVDSQVTMMFWYRQQPGQSLTLIATANQGSEATYESGFVIDKFPISRPNLTFSTLTVSNMSPEDSSIYLCSVGGQGGRTFFGQGTRLTVV.

The chain links TRBV7-3 to TRBJ2-6; D unclear. Germline V gene sequence: CDR1 SGHTA, CDR2 FQGTGA. There are 15 residues in the CDR3. V lost 2 bases, J lost 0 bases, and 5 bases lay in between. The CDR3 loop is CASSLFSSGANVLTF. CDR3 nucleotide sequence: TGTGCCAGCAGCTTATTTAGCTCTGGGGCCAACGTCCTGACTTTC.

The gene calls are TRBV3-1 (or the pseudogene TRBV3-2) and TRBJ2-3; 9 bases match TRBD2. Germline V gene data show CDR1 as LGHDT and CDR2 as YNNKEL (reference sequence). With 5 bases clipped from V and 3 bases from J, the junction kept 3 bases outside the gene matches. This CDR3 region has 14 residues. In DNA, the CDR3 is TGTGCCAGCAGCTCGCGGGGGGGAACAGATACGCAGTATTTT. Protein: CASSSRGGTDTQYF.

The chain couples TRBV9 to TRBJ2-1, with 8 bases fitting TRBD1. J lost 0 bases, V lost 4 bases, and 18 bases had no gene match. The CDR3 has 20 amino acids. Germline V CDR1 and CDR2: SGDLS, YYNGEE. The CDR3 DNA follows: TGTGCCAGCAGCACCCGGACAGGGACCTTCACTGCCGACTCCTACAATGAGCAGTTCTTC. Its translation is CASSTRTGTFTADSYNEQFF.

The chain couples TRBV4-1 to TRBJ1-5; TRBD1 aligns across 10 bases. This CDR3 is built from 15 residues. The V gene end was trimmed by 3 bases and the J gene end by 7 bases; junction bases not matched to a gene: 6. Germline V gene lookup returns CDR1 MGHRA and CDR2 YSYEKL. The DNA for the CDR3 is TGCGCCAGCAGCCAGGGGGGACAGGGGCGGCAGCCCCAGCATTTT. As protein: CASSQGGQGRQPQHF.

In this sample, this clone turned up once. The gene calls are TRBV15 and TRBJ1-2; D unresolved. V lost 0 bases to trimming and J lost 6 bases, with 14 bases between them. Germline assignment: CDR1 LNHNV and CDR2 YYDKDF (reference sequence). This CDR3 region has 15 residues. The DNA for the CDR3 is TGTGCCACCAGCAGAGATGGCCGGAGTCTGGATGGCTACACCTTC. This sequence encodes CATSRDGRSLDGYTF.

The chain combines TRBV7-3 with TRBJ2-2; TRBD1 matches at 10 bases. The CDR3 runs 16 residues. The ends lost 4 bases at V and 5 bases at J; junction bases unmatched: 7. Germline V gene lookup returns CDR1 SGHTA and CDR2 FQGTGA. CDR3 sequence reads: CASSSFSDRGTGELFF. DNA of the CDR3: TGTGCCAGCAGCTCCTTTTCGGACAGGGGGACCGGGGAGCTGTTTTTT. Full variable domain (remainder filled in from reference TRBV7-3 and TRBJ2-2): GAGVSQTPSNKVTEKGKYVELRCDPISGHTALYWYRQSLGQGPEFLIYFQGTGAADDSGLPNDRFFAVRPEGSVSTLKIQRTERGDSAVYLCASSSFSDRGTGELFFGEGSRLTVL.